These 18 T cell receptor beta chains were sequenced from one sample in a study of cytomegalovirus exposure and HLA in healthy donors. Clones were sequenced by immunoSEQ multiplex PCR, and TCRdb holds only the in-frame ones, with some missing. Among over 110,000 clones, more than 75% were seen once, and the ten largest hold 8.5% to 9.5%. What was sequenced was PBMCs. These receptors all come from a man aged 18 to 29 in good health and CMV-seropositive.

The chain carries TRBV19 and TRBJ2-1; D gene unclear. Germline V gene sequence: CDR1 LNHDA, CDR2 SQIVND (reference sequence). Trimming pared 2 bases from V and 0 bases from J, leaving 8 bases between. CDR3 length: 15 amino acids. This chain's CDR3 is CASSITANSYNEQFF. CDR3 nucleotide sequence: TGTGCCAGTAGTATAACTGCCAACTCCTACAATGAGCAGTTCTTC. The full variable domain, in which reference TRBV19 and TRBJ2-1 provide the parts outside the CDR3, is DGGITQSPKYLFRKEGQNVTLSCEQNLNHDAMYWYRQDPGQGLRLIYYSQIVNDFQKGDIAEGYSVSREKKESFPLTVTSAQKNPTAFYLCASSITANSYNEQFFGPGTRLTVL.

The CDR3: CASSTPRGAEETQYF. The CDR3 DNA follows: TGTGCCAGTAGTACTCCCCGGGGGGCCGAAGAGACCCAGTACTTC. The V and J genes are TRBV19 and TRBJ2-5; TRBD2 is a possible D gene (7 bases). CDR1 is LNHDA, CDR2 SQIVND, per germline (reference sequence). This CDR3 comprises 15 residues. V lost 4 bases and J lost 3, with 15 bases in between. The full variable domain, in which reference TRBV19 and TRBJ2-5 provide the parts outside the CDR3, is DGGITQSPKYLFRKEGQNVTLSCEQNLNHDAMYWYRQDPGQGLRLIYYSQIVNDFQKGDIAEGYSVSREKKESFPLTVTSAQKNPTAFYLCASSTPRGAEETQYFGPGTRLLVL.

This clone was recorded once. The chain links TRBV11-2 to TRBJ2-1, with TRBD2 identical over 12 bases. The CDR3 loop spans 16 amino acids. Trimming at V came to 4 bases and at J to 10 bases, leaving 11 bases not matched to a gene. From germline, CDR1 is SGHAT and CDR2 FQNNGV. CDR3 sequence (DNA): TGTGCCAGCAGCTCTCTAGCGGGAGGGCCTTTAAGAGAGCAGTTCTTC. Translating gives CASSSLAGGPLREQFF.

The chain recombines TRBV10-3 with TRBJ1-1; 7 bases agree with TRBD1. Losses at the gene ends were 1 base for V and 9 bases for J; bases not matched to a gene: 11. The germline gives CDR1 ENHRY, CDR2 SYGVKD. This CDR3 has 15 residues. The CDR3 sequence: CAISELATGPSQAFF. CDR3 nucleotide sequence: TGTGCCATCAGTGAGTTGGCGACAGGGCCATCCCAAGCTTTCTTT.

This chain uses TRBV2 with TRBJ1-4; the D gene is possibly TRBD1 (5 bases). The germline gives CDR1 SNHLY, CDR2 FYNNEI. The V end was cut by 5 bases, the J end by 7 bases, with 14 bases between. CDR3 length equals 14 residues. CDR3 bases: TGTGCCAGCAGTATGGAGCAGGGAGGTGAAAAACTGTTTTTT. It translates to CASSMEQGGEKLFF.

The J gene is TRBJ1-5, the V gene TRBV18; D not certain. CDR3 length: 15 residues. Trimming removed 3 bases from V and 4 bases from J, with 13 bases in between. Per the germline V gene, CDR1 is KGHSH and CDR2 is LQKENI. The CDR3: CASSPGALGNQPQHF. CDR3 in DNA: TGTGCCAGCTCACCGGGAGCGTTGGGAAATCAGCCCCAGCATTTT.

The chain links TRBV29-1 to TRBJ2-3; 12 positions match TRBD2. Germline trimming cut 4 bases from V and 6 bases from J; bases unmatched to any gene: 8. This CDR3 spans 15 amino acids. Germline assignment: CDR1 SQVTM and CDR2 ANQGSEA. CDR3 sequence: CSVGETSGSGDTQYF. In nucleotides, the CDR3 is TGCAGCGTTGGGGAGACTAGCGGGAGTGGGGATACGCAGTATTTT.

This clone appeared once. J is TRBJ1-3 and V is TRBV9; D not resolved. V lost 4 bases and J lost 4, with 6 bases in between. CDR3 length: 12 amino acids. CDR1 is SGDLS and CDR2 is YYNGEE in the germline V gene. The chain's CDR3 is CASSTQGNTIYF. CDR3 nucleotides: TGTGCCAGCAGCACCCAGGGAAACACCATATATTTT.

This clone was seen once. The V and J genes are TRBV6-5 and TRBJ1-4; D perhaps matches TRBD1 (6 bases). Germline CDR1 and CDR2: MNHEY and SVGAGI. The CDR3 consists of 14 residues. Trimming cost V 7 bases and J 7 bases, with 16 bases left between them. The chain's CDR3 is CASKTDRIGEKLFF. CDR3 in DNA: TGTGCCAGCAAAACGGACAGAATTGGTGAAAAACTGTTTTTT.

The chain has TRBV7-9 and TRBJ1-3; 7 bases are a match to TRBD1. Trimming removed 4 bases from V and 0 bases from J; junction bases left unmatched: 6. The CDR3 totals 16 residues. CDR1 and CDR2 from the germline V gene are SEHNR and FQNEAQ (reference sequence). CDR3 coding DNA: TGTGCCAGCAGCTCACTGGACAGGCTCTCTGGAAACACCATATATTTT. This sequence encodes CASSSLDRLSGNTIYF.

This clone was seen only a few times. The CDR3 loop is CASSLLAGGPGSVEQFF. The DNA for the CDR3 is TGTGCCAGCAGCTTACTAGCGGGGGGGCCTGGTTCGGTTGAGCAGTTCTTC. V usage is TRBV11-2 and J usage is TRBJ2-1, with 12 positions matching TRBD2. Trimming took 2 bases from V and 9 from J; bases not matched to a gene: 11. The CDR3 length is 17 residues. The germline CDR1 and CDR2 sequences are SGHAT and FQNNGV.

The genes are TRBV19 and TRBJ1-2, with D perhaps matching TRBD1 (6 bases). V was trimmed by 7 bases and J by 8 bases, leaving 17 bases between them. Germline V gene lookup returns CDR1 LNHDA and CDR2 SQIVND (reference sequence). This CDR3 has 13 residues. DNA for the CDR3: TGTGCCAGTACCCCAGACCCAGACAGGGGCTACACCTTC. Amino acid sequence: CASTPDPDRGYTF.

Here the CDR3 reads CASSLSSYRTAVETQYF. In DNA, the CDR3 is TGTGCCAGCAGCTTGTCAAGTTACAGGACGGCGGTAGAGACCCAGTACTTC. V usage is TRBV5-6 and J usage is TRBJ2-5, with D possibly TRBD1 on 5 matching bases. V dropped 1 base and J dropped 4 bases, with 20 bases sitting between them. Germline lookup yields CDR1 SGHDT and CDR2 YYEEEE. The CDR3 runs 17 residues.

In the case of this clone: Other nucleotide sequences in the sample specify the same CDR3. The genes are TRBV6-4 and TRBJ2-3, with TRBD2 identical over 10 bases. The CDR3 has 15 amino acids. J was trimmed by 1 base and V by 2 bases; bases with no gene match: 0. CDR1 MRHNA and CDR2 SNTAGT come from the germline V gene. The CDR3, as DNA: TGTGCCAGCAGTGACAGCGGGGGGGGCACAGATACGCAGTATTTT. Encoded protein: CASSDSGGGTDTQYF.

This CDR3 is CASSLYEGRQFF. In DNA form, the CDR3 reads TGTGCCAGCAGCTTATACGAGGGCCGTCAGTTCTTC. The chain recombines TRBV11-2 with TRBJ2-1; D possibly corresponds to TRBD2 (5 bases). The CDR3 has 12 amino acids. The germline V and J ends were trimmed by 2 bases and 13 bases, with 12 bases remaining between them. Germline V CDR1 and CDR2: SGHAT, FQNNGV.

The chain has TRBV19 and TRBJ1-2; a weak D match, TRBD1 (5 bases). Trimming cost V 11 bases and J 5 bases, with 21 bases left between them. Germline V gives CDR1 LNHDA, CDR2 SQIVND (reference sequence). The CDR3 spans 14 residues. CDR3 sequence: CASRGDLNVYGYTF. The CDR3 DNA sequence: TGTGCCTCCCGGGGGGACTTAAATGTGTATGGCTACACCTTC. Variable domain in full (rest from reference TRBV19 and TRBJ1-2): DGGITQSPKYLFRKEGQNVTLSCEQNLNHDAMYWYRQDPGQGLRLIYYSQIVNDFQKGDIAEGYSVSREKKESFPLTVTSAQKNPTAFYLCASRGDLNVYGYTFGSGTRLTVV.

This chain joins TRBV28 and TRBJ2-7, with 7 bases that match TRBD2. Trimming at V came to 4 bases and at J to 3 bases, leaving 6 bases not matched to a gene. This CDR3 is 14 amino acids long. The germline gives CDR1 MDHEN, CDR2 SYDVKM. The CDR3 loop is CASSWAGVNYEQYF. DNA of the CDR3: TGTGCCAGCAGTTGGGCGGGGGTTAACTACGAGCAGTACTTC.

The chain uses TRBV7-9 and TRBJ2-5, with TRBD1 matching over 10 bases. The CDR3 is 14 residues long. CDR1 is SEHNR, CDR2 FQNEAQ, per germline (reference sequence). Trimming at V came to 3 bases and at J to 5 bases, leaving 3 bases not matched to a gene. As DNA, the CDR3 is TGTGCCAGCAGCTTCGGGACAGGGGCGGAGACCCAGTACTTC. Amino acids: CASSFGTGAETQYF.